The 23 T cell receptor beta chains below come from one sample, sequenced in a study of CD8 T cells in Susac syndrome. RNA amounts of roughly 0.5 to 1 ug underwent reverse transcription with random hexamers. TCRdb re-called the immunoSEQ multiplex PCR reads through MiXCR, storing one row per CDR3 protein. The table records about 140,000 distinct CDR3 sequences, approximately 95% of them present only once. Sample: CD8+ T cells from PBMCs. The source is a human donor with Susac syndrome.

This clonotype was counted once. The CDR3 protein is CAISGGGTTYEQYF. The CDR3 nucleotides are TGTGCCATCAGTGGGGGGGGGACAACCTACGAGCAGTACTTC. The chain has TRBV10-3 and TRBJ2-7; weak D call: TRBD2 (7 bases). V was pared by 4 bases and J by 2 bases, with 12 bases between. The CDR3 covers 14 residues. Germline lookup yields CDR1 ENHRY and CDR2 SYGVKD.

The rearrangement uses TRBV20-1 and TRBJ2-3, with 9 positions matching TRBD2. From germline, CDR1 is DFQATT and CDR2 SNEGSKA (reference sequence). Trimming removed 2 bases from V and 2 bases from J; junction bases left unmatched: 8. The CDR3 consists of 16 residues. CDR3 nucleotide sequence: TGCAGTGCTAGAACTCTAGCGGGAACCTACACAGATACGCAGTATTTT. Translated: CSARTLAGTYTDTQYF.

The chain links TRBV5-1 to TRBJ2-1, with TRBD1 identical over 7 bases. CDR3 length: 15 amino acids. V was clipped by 0 bases and J by 4 bases; unmatched bases: 4. Germline CDR1 is SGHRS and CDR2 is YFSETQ. The DNA of the CDR3 is TGCGCCAGCAGCTTGGGACAGGGAAGTTACAATGAGCAGTTCTTC. Translating it yields CASSLGQGSYNEQFF. The whole variable domain, filled in from reference TRBV5-1 and TRBJ2-1, reads KAGVTQTPRYLIKTRGQQVTLSCSPISGHRSVSWYQQTPGQGLQFLFEYFSETQRNKGNFPGRFSGRQFSNSRSEMNVSTLELGDSALYLCASSLGQGSYNEQFFGPGTRLTVL.

This chain connects TRBV5-1 to TRBJ2-1, with D unresolved. Germline-derived CDR1 and CDR2 are SGHRS and YFSETQ. Trimming took 2 bases from V and 5 from J, leaving 5 bases between them. This CDR3 spans 12 amino acids. The CDR3 sequence is CASSLLDNEQFF. The CDR3 nucleotides are TGCGCCAGCAGCTTACTCGACAATGAGCAGTTCTTC. The full variable domain, in which reference TRBV5-1 and TRBJ2-1 provide the parts outside the CDR3, is KAGVTQTPRYLIKTRGQQVTLSCSPISGHRSVSWYQQTPGQGLQFLFEYFSETQRNKGNFPGRFSGRQFSNSRSEMNVSTLELGDSALYLCASSLLDNEQFFGPGTRLTVL.

The gene calls are TRBV20-1 and TRBJ1-2; the D is unclear. CDR1 is DFQATT and CDR2 is SNEGSKA in the germline V gene (reference sequence). Deletions cut 7 bases from V and 6 bases from J, with 12 bases between. This CDR3 region has 11 residues. The CDR3 spells CSGSGDHGYTF. Here the CDR3 DNA reads TGCAGTGGTTCCGGAGATCATGGCTACACCTTC.

The rearrangement uses TRBV20-1 and TRBJ1-2; D is unresolved. Germline V gene data show CDR1 as DFQATT and CDR2 as SNEGSKA (reference sequence). This CDR3 has 14 residues. The germline V and J ends were trimmed by 1 base and 8 bases, with 17 bases remaining between them. CDR3 in amino acids: CSARGASDSRGYTF. The CDR3 DNA reads TGCAGTGCTAGAGGGGCCTCAGATTCGAGAGGCTACACCTTC.

This clonotype was observed once. The chain carries TRBV7-6 and TRBJ2-3; D is perhaps TRBD1 or TRBD2 (6 bases each). Germline V gives CDR1 SGHVS, CDR2 FNYEAQ. The CDR3 contains 15 residues. V was trimmed by 2 bases and J by 4 bases, leaving 13 bases between them. The CDR3 reads CASSLLGGRADTQYF. CDR3 in DNA: TGTGCCAGCAGCTTATTAGGGGGGCGAGCAGATACGCAGTATTTT.

The V gene is TRBV7-3, the J gene TRBJ2-2; 7 bases map to TRBD1. CDR1 is SGHTA, CDR2 FQGTGA, per germline. The CDR3 has 14 amino acids. Trimming at V came to 7 bases and at J to 6 bases, leaving 8 bases not matched to a gene. CDR3 in DNA: TGTGCCAGCACTTATAGACAGGGTTCCGGGGAGCTGTTTTTT. Its translation is CASTYRQGSGELFF.

This clonotype appeared once. The chain carries TRBV7-3 and TRBJ2-1; no clear D. Looked up from germline, CDR1 is SGHTA and CDR2 is FQGTGA. This CDR3 comprises 14 residues. V lost 5 bases to trimming and J lost 0 bases, with 8 bases between them. CDR3 coding DNA: TGTGCCAGCAGCCCCGCTAGCTCCTACAATGAGCAGTTCTTC. This codes for CASSPASSYNEQFF.

This chain links TRBV11-2 with TRBJ2-3; D is ambiguous. Germline values: CDR1 SGHAT, CDR2 FQNNGV. This CDR3 has 14 residues. Between the trimmed V and J ends, which lost 7 bases and 2 bases, there was a span of 13 bases. Here the CDR3 reads CASIQDLHTDTQYF. CDR3 nucleotides: TGTGCCAGCATTCAGGACCTTCACACAGATACGCAGTATTTT.

This clonotype showed up just once. The chain carries TRBV7-8 and TRBJ2-7; 11 nucleotides agree with TRBD2. Trimming removed 5 bases from V and 4 bases from J; junction bases left unmatched: 7. Germline V gene data show CDR1 as SGHVS and CDR2 as FQNEAQ. This CDR3 has 15 residues. CDR3 sequence: CASSGTSGVLYEQYF. DNA of the CDR3: TGTGCCAGCAGCGGGACTAGCGGAGTGCTGTACGAGCAGTACTTC.

This rearrangement joins TRBV14 to TRBJ2-7, with 9 bases lining up with TRBD1. Germline V CDR1 and CDR2: SGHDN, FVKESK. The CDR3 runs 15 residues. Germline trimming cut 4 bases from V and 2 bases from J; bases unmatched to any gene: 6. The CDR3 bases are TGTGCCAGCAGCCGAGTGGGACAGGGTCCCTACGAGCAGTACTTC. Residues: CASSRVGQGPYEQYF.

A single count supports this clonotype. The CDR3 is CASTKSALRYTGELFF. The CDR3 nucleotides read TGTGCCAGCACCAAATCGGCGCTTCGCTACACCGGGGAGCTGTTTTTT. The V gene is TRBV11-2, the J gene TRBJ2-2; unclear D gene. With 7 bases removed from V and 3 bases from J, the gap between germline ends came to 18 bases. This CDR3 region has 16 residues. Germline V gene lookup returns CDR1 SGHAT and CDR2 FQNNGV.

This clonotype has only one observation. J is TRBJ2-7 and V is TRBV5-1, with D tentatively TRBD2 (5 bases). This CDR3 has 15 residues. The V end lost 0 bases, the J end lost 1 base, and 11 bases lay between the germline ends. Germline V lookup: CDR1 SGHRS, CDR2 YFSETQ. CDR3 amino acids: CASSLDPWTSYEQYF. The CDR3 coding sequence is TGCGCCAGCAGCTTGGACCCCTGGACTTCCTACGAGCAGTACTTC.

The chain links TRBV20-1 to TRBJ1-2; D gene ambiguous. Trimming shortened V by 3 bases and J by 7 bases, and 0 bases separated the two germline ends. Germline assignment: CDR1 DFQATT and CDR2 SNEGSKA (reference sequence). The CDR3 contains 8 residues. The DNA of the CDR3 is TGCAGTGCTAGTGGCTACACCTTC. Protein product: CSASGYTF.

The chain joins TRBV27 to TRBJ2-7; D gene uncertain. CDR1 and CDR2 (germline): MNHEY, SMNVEV (reference sequence). The CDR3 consists of 14 residues. The V end was cut by 5 bases, the J end by 4 bases, with 15 bases between. CDR3 sequence reads: CASSRGSAGYEQYF. CDR3 nucleotide sequence: TGTGCCAGCAGTCGTGGCTCAGCTGGTTACGAGCAGTACTTC.

The chain's CDR3 is CSVIVVDNTEAFF. DNA for the CDR3: TGCAGCGTCATAGTCGTGGATAACACTGAAGCTTTCTTT. The chain uses TRBV29-1 and TRBJ1-1; no firm D call. Germline assignment: CDR1 SQVTM and CDR2 ANQGSEA. V lost 6 bases and J lost 2, with 13 bases in between. This CDR3 comprises 13 residues. Complete variable domain (other parts from reference TRBV29-1 and TRBJ1-1): SAVISQKPSRDICQRGTSLTIQCQVDSQVTMMFWYRQQPGQSLTLIATANQGSEATYESGFVIDKFPISRPNLTFSTLTVSNMSPEDSSIYLCSVIVVDNTEAFFGQGTRLTVV.

CDR3 nucleotide sequence: TGCAGTGCTTCCGAAGGACTAGCGGAGAGCTCCTACGAGCAGTACTTC. The encoded protein is CSASEGLAESSYEQYF. This chain connects TRBV20-1 to TRBJ2-7, with TRBD2 matching over 10 bases. Germline CDR1 is DFQATT and CDR2 is SNEGSKA (reference sequence). The CDR3 consists of 16 residues. J gave up 0 bases and V 5 bases, and 10 bases lay outside the gene matches.

The table lists this clonotype with a count of one. The rearrangement links TRBV6-5 to TRBJ2-7; tentatively, D is TRBD2 (6 bases). Germline V gene data show CDR1 as MNHEY and CDR2 as SVGAGI. This CDR3 region has 15 residues. The germline V and J ends were trimmed by 2 bases and 0 bases, with 11 bases remaining between them. Written as DNA, the CDR3 is TGTGCCAGCAGTTACGGAGTCGGGAGCTCCTACGAGCAGTACTTC. Translating gives CASSYGVGSSYEQYF.

This chain connects TRBV29-1 to TRBJ2-6; no clear D gene. V lost 4 bases, J lost 4 bases, and 11 bases lay in between. This CDR3 has 14 amino acids. Germline values: CDR1 SQVTM, CDR2 ANQGSEA. CDR3: CSVGGTAGANVLTF. CDR3 bases: TGCAGCGTTGGGGGAACCGCAGGGGCCAACGTCCTGACTTTC.

V and J are TRBV28 and TRBJ2-7, with 7 bases aligning to TRBD2. The CDR3 has 11 residues. The junction had 0 bases not matched to a gene; V was cut back by 8 bases and J by 2 bases. The germline gives CDR1 MDHEN, CDR2 SYDVKM. CDR3 DNA: TGTGCCAGCCGGGAGGCCTACGAGCAGTACTTC. Translation: CASREAYEQYF. Filled out from reference TRBV28 and TRBJ2-7, the complete variable domain reads DVKVTQSSRYLVKRTGEKVFLECVQDMDHENMFWYRQDPGLGLRLIYFSYDVKMKEKGDIPEGYSVSREKKERFSLILESASTNQTSMYLCASREAYEQYFGPGTRLTVT.

CDR3 nucleotide sequence: TGTGCCAGCAGTTCAGGGGGCAGGGCAGATACGCAGTATTTT. Translated, it gives CASSSGGRADTQYF. This chain joins TRBV6-5 and TRBJ2-3, with TRBD1 matching over 8 bases. CDR1 is MNHEY, CDR2 SVGAGI, per germline. CDR3 length: 14 residues. V lost 4 bases and J lost 4; bases outside the gene matches: 4.

The V and J genes are TRBV15 and TRBJ2-7; TRBD2 matches at 11 bases. Trimming took 0 bases from V and 7 from J; bases not matched to a gene: 8. The CDR3 has 16 amino acids. Germline V gene data show CDR1 as LNHNV and CDR2 as YYDKDF (reference sequence). In nucleotides, the CDR3 is TGTGCCACCAGCAGAGATGAACTAGCGGGAGCGGGTGAGCAGTACTTC. Amino acids: CATSRDELAGAGEQYF. The complete variable domain, with remaining parts taken from reference TRBV15 and TRBJ2-7, reads DAMVIQNPRYQVTQFGKPVTLSCSQTLNHNVMYWYQQKSSQAPKLLFHYYDKDFNNEADTPDNFQSRRPNTSFCFLDIRSPGLGDTAMYLCATSRDELAGAGEQYFGPGTRLTVT.